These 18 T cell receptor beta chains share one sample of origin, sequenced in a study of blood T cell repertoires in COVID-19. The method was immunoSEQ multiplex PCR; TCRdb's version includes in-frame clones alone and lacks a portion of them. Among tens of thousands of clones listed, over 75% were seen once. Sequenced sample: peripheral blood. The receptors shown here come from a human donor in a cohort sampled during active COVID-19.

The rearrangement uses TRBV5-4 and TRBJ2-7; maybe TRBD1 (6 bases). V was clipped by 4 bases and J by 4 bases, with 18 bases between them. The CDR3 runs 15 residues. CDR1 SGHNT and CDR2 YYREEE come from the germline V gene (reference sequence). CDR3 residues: CASSIQGTLSYEQYF. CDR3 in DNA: TGTGCCAGCAGCATCCAGGGGACCCTCTCTTACGAGCAGTACTTC.

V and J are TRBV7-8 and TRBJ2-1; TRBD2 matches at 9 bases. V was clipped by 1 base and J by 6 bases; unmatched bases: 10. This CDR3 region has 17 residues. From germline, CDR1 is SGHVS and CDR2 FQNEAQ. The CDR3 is CASSLVIASGEINEQFF. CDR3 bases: TGTGCCAGCAGCTTAGTGATAGCTAGCGGGGAAATCAATGAGCAGTTCTTC.

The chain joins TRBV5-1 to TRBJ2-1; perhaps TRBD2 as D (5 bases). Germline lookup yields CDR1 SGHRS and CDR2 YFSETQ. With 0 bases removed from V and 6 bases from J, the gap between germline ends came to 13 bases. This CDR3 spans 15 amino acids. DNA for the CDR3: TGCGCCAGCAGCTTGGATGGGGAACTAGGCAATGAGCAGTTCTTC. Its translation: CASSLDGELGNEQFF.

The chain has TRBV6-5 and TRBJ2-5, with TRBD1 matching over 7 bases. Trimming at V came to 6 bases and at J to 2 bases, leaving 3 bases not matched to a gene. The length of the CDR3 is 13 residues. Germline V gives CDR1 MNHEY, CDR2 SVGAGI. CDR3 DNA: TGTGCCAGCAGACTGACAGGGCAAGAGACCCAGTACTTC. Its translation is CASRLTGQETQYF.

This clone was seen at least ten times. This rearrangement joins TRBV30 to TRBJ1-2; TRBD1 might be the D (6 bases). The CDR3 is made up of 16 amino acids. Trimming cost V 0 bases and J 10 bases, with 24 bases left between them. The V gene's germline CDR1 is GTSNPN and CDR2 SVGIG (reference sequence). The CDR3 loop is CAWSVNFPHRALYYTF. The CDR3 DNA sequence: TGTGCCTGGAGTGTAAACTTCCCCCACAGGGCCTTGTACTACACCTTC.

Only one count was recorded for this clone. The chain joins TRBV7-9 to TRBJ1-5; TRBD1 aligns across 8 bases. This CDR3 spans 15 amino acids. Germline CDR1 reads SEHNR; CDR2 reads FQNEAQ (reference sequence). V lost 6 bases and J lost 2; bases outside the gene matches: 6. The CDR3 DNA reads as TGTGCCAGCAGTACCCGGGACAGGCGCAATCAGCCCCAGCATTTT. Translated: CASSTRDRRNQPQHF.

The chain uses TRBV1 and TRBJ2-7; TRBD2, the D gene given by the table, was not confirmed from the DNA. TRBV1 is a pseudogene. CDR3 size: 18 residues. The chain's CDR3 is CTSSQDRVLLLRFYEQYF. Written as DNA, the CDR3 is TGCACCAGCAGCCAAGATCGGGTCCTGCTACTGCGGTTCTACGAGCAGTACTTC.

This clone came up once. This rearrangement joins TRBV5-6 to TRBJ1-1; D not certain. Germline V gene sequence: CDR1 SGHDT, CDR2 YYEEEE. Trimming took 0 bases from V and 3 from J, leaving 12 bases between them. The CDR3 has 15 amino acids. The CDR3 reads CASSLGDQWHTEAFF. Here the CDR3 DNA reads TGTGCCAGCAGCTTGGGTGATCAGTGGCACACTGAAGCTTTCTTT.

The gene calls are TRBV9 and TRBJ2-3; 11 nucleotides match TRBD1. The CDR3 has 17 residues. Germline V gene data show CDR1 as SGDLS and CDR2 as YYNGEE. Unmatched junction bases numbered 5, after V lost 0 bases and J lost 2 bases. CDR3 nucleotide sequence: TGTGCCAGCAGCGTAGAGGGGACAGGGGGAACCACAGATACGCAGTATTTT. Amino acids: CASSVEGTGGTTDTQYF.

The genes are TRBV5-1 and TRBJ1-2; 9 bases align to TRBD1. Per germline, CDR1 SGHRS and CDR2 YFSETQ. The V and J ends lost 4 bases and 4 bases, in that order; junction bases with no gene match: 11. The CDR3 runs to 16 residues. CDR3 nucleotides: TGCGCCAGCAGCCTTGGGACAGGGTATTTCGGCTATGGCTACACCTTC. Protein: CASSLGTGYFGYGYTF.

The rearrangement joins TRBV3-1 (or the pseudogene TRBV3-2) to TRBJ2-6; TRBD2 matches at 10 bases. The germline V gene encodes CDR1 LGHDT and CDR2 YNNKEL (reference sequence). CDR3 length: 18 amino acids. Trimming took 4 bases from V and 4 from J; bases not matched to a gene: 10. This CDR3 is CASSLGLALTGGANVLTF. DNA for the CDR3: TGTGCCAGCAGCCTGGGACTAGCGTTAACGGGGGGGGCCAACGTCCTGACTTTC.

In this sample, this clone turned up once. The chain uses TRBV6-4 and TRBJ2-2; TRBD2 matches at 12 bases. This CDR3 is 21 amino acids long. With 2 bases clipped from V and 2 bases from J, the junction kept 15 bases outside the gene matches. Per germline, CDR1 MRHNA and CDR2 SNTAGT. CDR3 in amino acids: CASSDGKSSGGARFNTGELFF. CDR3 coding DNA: TGTGCCAGCAGTGACGGAAAGTCTAGCGGGGGGGCCAGGTTTAACACCGGGGAGCTGTTTTTT.

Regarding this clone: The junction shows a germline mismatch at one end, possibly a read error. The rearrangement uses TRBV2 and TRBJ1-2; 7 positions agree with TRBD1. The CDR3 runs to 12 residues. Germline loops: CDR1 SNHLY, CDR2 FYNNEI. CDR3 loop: CARRGGVYGYTF. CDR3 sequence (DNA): TGTGCCCGCAGGGGGGGGGTCTATGGCTACACCTTC.

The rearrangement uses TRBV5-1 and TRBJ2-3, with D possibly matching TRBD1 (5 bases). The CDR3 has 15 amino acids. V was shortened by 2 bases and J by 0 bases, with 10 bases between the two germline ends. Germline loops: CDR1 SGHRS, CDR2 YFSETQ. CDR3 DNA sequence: TGCGCCAGCAGCTTAGGGCACAGGAGCACAGATACGCAGTATTTT. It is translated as CASSLGHRSTDTQYF.

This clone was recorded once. The CDR3 bases are TGCAGCGTTGCTTTCTATGAGCAGTTCTTC. Its protein is CSVAFYEQFF. The chain is built from TRBV29-1 and TRBJ2-1; D uncertain. V lost 4 bases and J 8 bases, leaving 6 bases between the germline ends. This CDR3 is built from 10 residues. CDR1 SQVTM and CDR2 ANQGSEA come from the germline V gene.

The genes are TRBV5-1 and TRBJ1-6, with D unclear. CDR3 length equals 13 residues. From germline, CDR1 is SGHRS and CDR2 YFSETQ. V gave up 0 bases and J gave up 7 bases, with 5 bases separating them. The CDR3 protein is CASSLERNSPLHF. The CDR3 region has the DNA TGCGCCAGCAGCTTGGAGAGGAATTCACCCCTCCACTTT. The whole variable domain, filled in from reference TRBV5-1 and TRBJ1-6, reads KAGVTQTPRYLIKTRGQQVTLSCSPISGHRSVSWYQQTPGQGLQFLFEYFSETQRNKGNFPGRFSGRQFSNSRSEMNVSTLELGDSALYLCASSLERNSPLHFGNGTRLTVT.

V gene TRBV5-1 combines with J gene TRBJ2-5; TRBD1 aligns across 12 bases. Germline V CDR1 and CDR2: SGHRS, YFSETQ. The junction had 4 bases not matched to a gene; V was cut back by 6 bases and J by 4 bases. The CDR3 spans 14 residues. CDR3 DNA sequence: TGCGCCAGCAAACCGGGACAGGGGGCAGAGACCCAGTACTTC. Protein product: CASKPGQGAETQYF.

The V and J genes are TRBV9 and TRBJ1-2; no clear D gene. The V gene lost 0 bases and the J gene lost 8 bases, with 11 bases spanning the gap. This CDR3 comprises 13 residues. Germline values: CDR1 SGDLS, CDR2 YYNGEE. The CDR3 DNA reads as TGTGCCAGCAGCGTAGAAGGGAGGTACGGCTACACCTTC. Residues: CASSVEGRYGYTF.